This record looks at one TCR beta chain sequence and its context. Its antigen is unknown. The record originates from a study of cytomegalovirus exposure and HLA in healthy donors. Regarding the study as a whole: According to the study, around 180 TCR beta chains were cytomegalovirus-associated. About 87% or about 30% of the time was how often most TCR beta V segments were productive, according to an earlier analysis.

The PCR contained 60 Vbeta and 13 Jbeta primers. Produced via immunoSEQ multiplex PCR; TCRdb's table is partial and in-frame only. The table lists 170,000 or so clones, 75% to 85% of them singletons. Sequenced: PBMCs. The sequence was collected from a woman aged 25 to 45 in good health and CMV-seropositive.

The DNA for the CDR3 is TGTGCCAGCAGCCCAAATACCGGGACACTCGGCTACGAGCAGTACTTC. This gives the protein CASSPNTGTLGYEQYF. V gene TRBV7-6 combines with J gene TRBJ2-7; D might be TRBD1 (6 bases). The CDR3 totals 16 residues. The ends were cut back, 5 bases at V and 3 bases at J, with 20 bases in the middle. CDR1 is SGHVS, CDR2 FNYEAQ, per germline.